The rows below give T cell receptor beta chains drawn from one sample of a study of blood T cell repertoires in COVID-19. TCRdb's table, derived via immunoSEQ multiplex PCR, lists solely in-frame clones and lacks some. The data contain roughly 34,000 clones, roughly nine tenths of them seen just once; the ten biggest clones take up about 25%. Specimen: peripheral blood. Receptors were obtained from an elderly woman with active or convalescent COVID-19. Each CDR3 is given with its conserved first and last residue. The D gene is left open where the match is weak. Rows may omit the clone size; those that give it use once, few, many or a size class.

d_call	v_call	clone_size	j_call	cdr3_aa	cdr3_nt
TRBD2	TRBV5-1	.	TRBJ2-1	CASSWGLAGGQENNEQFF	TGCGCCAGCTCTTGGGGACTAGCGGGGGGGCAAGAGAACAATGAGCAGTTCTTC
.	TRBV5-1	.	TRBJ2-2	CASSFHLTGELFF	TGCGCCAGCAGCTTCCATCTAACCGGGGAGCTGTTTTTT
TRBD1	TRBV19	.	TRBJ1-2	CASSIGRTGSYGYTF	TGTGCCAGTAGTATAGGTCGGACAGGAAGTTATGGCTACACCTTC
.	TRBV6-5	.	TRBJ2-7	CASSYSITGSYEQYF	TGTGCCAGCAGTTACTCGATCACGGGCTCCTACGAGCAGTACTTC
TRBD1	TRBV19	.	TRBJ1-5	CASGTGNQPQHF	TGTGCCAGCGGGACAGGGAATCAGCCCCAGCATTTT
.	TRBV5-1	.	TRBJ1-3	CASSQGQPSGNTIYF	TGCGCCAGCAGCCAGGGACAACCCTCTGGAAACACCATATATTTT
TRBD2	TRBV3-1/TRBV3-2	.	TRBJ2-1	CASSQDSGRHNEQFF	TGTGCCAGCAGCCAGGATAGCGGGAGACACAATGAGCAGTTCTTC
TRBD2	TRBV3-1/TRBV3-2	.	TRBJ2-1	CASSLQWGAGGNEQFF	TGTGCCAGCAGCCTCCAATGGGGTGCGGGGGGGAATGAGCAGTTCTTC
.	TRBV11-2	.	TRBJ1-6	CASSPRQGVSPLHF	TGTGCCAGCAGCCCCCGGCAGGGCGTTTCACCCCTCCACTTT
.	TRBV12-3/TRBV12-4	.	TRBJ2-2	CASNAPGAGELFF	TGTGCCAGCAACGCACCAGGGGCCGGGGAGCTGTTTTTT
TRBD1	TRBV27	.	TRBJ2-7	CASSSPGQATYEQYF	TGTGCCAGCAGTTCCCCCGGACAGGCCACCTACGAGCAGTACTTC
.	TRBV2	.	TRBJ2-7	CASAWDSRYEQYF	TGTGCCAGCGCTTGGGACTCAAGGTACGAGCAGTACTTC
.	TRBV6-1	once	TRBJ1-1	CASSDLAVNTEAFF	TGTGCCAGCAGTGATCTGGCCGTGAACACTGAAGCTTTCTTT
.	TRBV6-5	few	TRBJ1-1	CASSYSSRGTNTEAFF	TGTGCCAGCAGTTACTCGTCCCGCGGGACGAACACTGAAGCTTTCTTT
.	TRBV19	.	TRBJ1-5	CASSMEGSNSNQPQHF	TGTGCCAGTAGTATGGAGGGGTCAAATAGCAATCAGCCCCAGCATTTT
TRBD1	TRBV19	once	TRBJ1-2	CASSISQGIDGYTF	TGTGCCAGTAGTATTTCACAGGGGATCGACGGCTACACCTTC
.	TRBV20-1	.	TRBJ2-1	CSASLGGSAFF	TGCAGTGCTAGTCTTGGGGGGTCTGCGTTCTTC
TRBD1	TRBV19	.	TRBJ1-1	CASSTRGRRGAFF	TGTGCCAGTAGTACCAGGGGGAGGCGAGGGGCTTTCTTT
TRBD1	TRBV27	few	TRBJ1-4	CASSGTVREKLFF	TGTGCCAGCAGTGGGACAGTTCGGGAAAAACTGTTTTTT
.	TRBV28	few	TRBJ1-3	CASSLPRLGNTIYF	TGTGCCAGCAGTTTGCCCCGTCTAGGAAACACCATATATTTT
TRBD1	TRBV24-1	few	TRBJ2-7	CATVRGSYEQYF	TGTGCCACCGTCAGGGGGTCCTACGAGCAGTACTTC
.	TRBV6-2/TRBV6-3	.	TRBJ1-4	CASSYLVGDRSGEKLFF	TGTGCCAGCAGTTACCTAGTCGGCGACAGGTCGGGTGAAAAACTGTTTTTT
TRBD1	TRBV10-3	.	TRBJ1-6	CAISEVRTGINNSPLHF	TGTGCCATCAGTGAGGTACGGACAGGGATTAATAATTCACCCCTCCACTTT
TRBD1	TRBV6-5	.	TRBJ1-2	CASRPTGIYGYTF	TGTGCCAGCAGACCGACAGGGATCTATGGCTACACCTTC
.	TRBV2	.	TRBJ1-6	CASSERQQGSGSPLHF	TGTGCCAGCAGTGAACGGCAGCAGGGAAGTGGTTCACCCCTCCACTTT
TRBD1	TRBV10-3	.	TRBJ1-2	CAIIKHRDRGLHYYGYTF	TGTGCCATCATTAAACACCGGGACAGGGGACTTCACTACTATGGCTACACCTTC
.	TRBV6-5	.	TRBJ1-1	CASRSMGPLGVEAFF	TGTGCCAGCAGGTCAATGGGCCCCCTCGGTGTTGAAGCTTTCTTT
TRBD1	TRBV5-1	.	TRBJ1-1	CASSSTGAEAFF	TGCGCCAGCAGCTCTACAGGGGCTGAAGCTTTCTTT
TRBD1	TRBV27	.	TRBJ1-2	CASSPRQGLGYTF	TGTGCCAGCAGTCCGCGACAGGGCTTAGGCTACACCTTC
TRBD1	TRBV10-3	few	TRBJ1-5	CAISESRQGFNQPQHF	TGTGCCATCAGTGAGTCGAGACAGGGCTTCAATCAGCCCCAGCATTTT
.	TRBV19	.	TRBJ1-4	CASSIGGEKLFF	TGTGCCAGTAGTATAGGCGGTGAAAAACTGTTTTTT